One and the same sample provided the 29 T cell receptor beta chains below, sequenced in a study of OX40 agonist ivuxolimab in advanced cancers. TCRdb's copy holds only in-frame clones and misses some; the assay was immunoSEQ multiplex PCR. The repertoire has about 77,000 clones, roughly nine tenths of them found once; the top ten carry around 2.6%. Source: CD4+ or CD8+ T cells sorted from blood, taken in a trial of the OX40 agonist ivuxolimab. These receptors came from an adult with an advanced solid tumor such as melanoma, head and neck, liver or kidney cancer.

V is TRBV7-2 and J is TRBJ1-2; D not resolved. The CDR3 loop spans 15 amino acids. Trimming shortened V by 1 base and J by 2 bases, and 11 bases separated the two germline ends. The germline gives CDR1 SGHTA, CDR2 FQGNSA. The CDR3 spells CASSLVTSVNYGYTF. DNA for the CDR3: TGTGCCAGCAGCTTAGTCACGTCAGTGAACTATGGCTACACCTTC.

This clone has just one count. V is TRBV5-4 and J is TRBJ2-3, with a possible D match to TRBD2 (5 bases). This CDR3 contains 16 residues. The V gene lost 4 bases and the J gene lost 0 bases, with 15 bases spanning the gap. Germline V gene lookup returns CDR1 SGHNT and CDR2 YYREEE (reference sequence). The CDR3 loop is CASSTHPGTSTDTQYF. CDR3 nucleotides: TGTGCCAGCAGCACCCACCCGGGAACCAGCACAGATACGCAGTATTTT.

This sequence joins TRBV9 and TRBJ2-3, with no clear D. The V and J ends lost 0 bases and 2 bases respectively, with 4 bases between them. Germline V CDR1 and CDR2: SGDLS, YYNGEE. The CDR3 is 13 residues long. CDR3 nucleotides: TGTGCCAGCAGCGTAGGTACCACAGATACGCAGTATTTT. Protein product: CASSVGTTDTQYF.

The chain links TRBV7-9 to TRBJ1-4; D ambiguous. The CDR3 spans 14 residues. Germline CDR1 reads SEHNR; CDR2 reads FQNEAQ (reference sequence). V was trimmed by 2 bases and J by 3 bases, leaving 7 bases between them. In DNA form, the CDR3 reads TGTGCCAGCAGCTTAATGGGCCCTAATGAAAAACTGTTTTTT. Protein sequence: CASSLMGPNEKLFF.

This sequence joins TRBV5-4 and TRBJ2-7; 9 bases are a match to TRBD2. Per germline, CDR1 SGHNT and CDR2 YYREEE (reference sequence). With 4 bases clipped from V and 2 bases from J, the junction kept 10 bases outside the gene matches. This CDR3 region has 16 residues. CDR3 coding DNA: TGTGCCAGCAGCCATGGGGGCGGGGGGGCTACCTACGAGCAGTACTTC. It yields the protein CASSHGGGGATYEQYF.

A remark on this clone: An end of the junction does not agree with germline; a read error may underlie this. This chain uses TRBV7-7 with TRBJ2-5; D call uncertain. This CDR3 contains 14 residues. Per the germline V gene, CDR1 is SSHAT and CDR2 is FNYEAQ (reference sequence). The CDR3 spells CASSLGRNKETQYF. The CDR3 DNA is TGTGCTAGCAGCTTAGGCAGAAATAAAGAGACCCAGTACTTC. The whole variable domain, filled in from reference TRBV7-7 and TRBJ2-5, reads GAGVSQSPRYKVTKRGQDVTLRCDPISSHATLYWYQQALGQGPEFLTYFNYEAQPDKSGLPSDRFSAERPEGSISTLTIQRTEQRDSAMYRCASSLGRNKETQYFGPGTRLLVL.

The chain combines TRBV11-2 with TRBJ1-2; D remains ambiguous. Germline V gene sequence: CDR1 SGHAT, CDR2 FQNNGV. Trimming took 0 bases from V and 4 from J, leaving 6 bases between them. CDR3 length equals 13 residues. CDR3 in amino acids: CASSLDRFYGYTF. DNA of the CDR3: TGTGCCAGCAGCTTAGATAGGTTCTATGGCTACACCTTC.

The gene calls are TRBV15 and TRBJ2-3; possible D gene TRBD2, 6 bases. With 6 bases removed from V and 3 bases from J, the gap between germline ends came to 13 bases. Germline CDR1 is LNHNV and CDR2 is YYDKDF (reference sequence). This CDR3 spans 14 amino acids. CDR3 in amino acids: CATRKEGRTDTQYF. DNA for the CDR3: TGTGCCACCAGGAAGGAGGGGAGGACAGATACGCAGTATTTT.

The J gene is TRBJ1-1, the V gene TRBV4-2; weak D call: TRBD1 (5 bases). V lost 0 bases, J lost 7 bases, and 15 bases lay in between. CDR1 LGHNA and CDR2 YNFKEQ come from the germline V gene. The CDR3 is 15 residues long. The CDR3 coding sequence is TGTGCCAGCAGCCAAGAAGGCAGTTGGGGGGGTGAAGCTTTCTTT. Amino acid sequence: CASSQEGSWGGEAFF.

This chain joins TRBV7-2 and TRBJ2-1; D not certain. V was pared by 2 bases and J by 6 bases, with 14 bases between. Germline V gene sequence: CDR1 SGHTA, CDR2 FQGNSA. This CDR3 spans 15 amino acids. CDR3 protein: CASSLFGQLFNEQFF. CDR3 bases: TGTGCCAGCAGCTTATTTGGGCAGCTATTCAATGAGCAGTTCTTC. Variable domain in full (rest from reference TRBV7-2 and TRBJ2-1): GAGVSQSPSNKVTEKGKDVELRCDPISGHTALYWYRQSLGQGLEFLIYFQGNSAPDKSGLPSDRFSAERTGGSVSTLTIQRTQQEDSAVYLCASSLFGQLFNEQFFGPGTRLTVL.

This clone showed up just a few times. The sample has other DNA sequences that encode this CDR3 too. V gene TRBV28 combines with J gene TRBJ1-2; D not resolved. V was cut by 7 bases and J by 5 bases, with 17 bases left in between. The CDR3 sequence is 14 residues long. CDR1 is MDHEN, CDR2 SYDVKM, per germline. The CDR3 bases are TGTGCCAGCACCTCTGGAACTGCCCTATATGGCTACACCTTC. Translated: CASTSGTALYGYTF.

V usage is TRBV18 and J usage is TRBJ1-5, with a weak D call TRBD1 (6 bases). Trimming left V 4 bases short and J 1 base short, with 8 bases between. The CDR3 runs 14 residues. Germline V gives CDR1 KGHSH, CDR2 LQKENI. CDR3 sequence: CASSQQGSNQPQHF. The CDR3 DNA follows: TGTGCCAGCTCACAACAGGGAAGCAATCAGCCCCAGCATTTT.

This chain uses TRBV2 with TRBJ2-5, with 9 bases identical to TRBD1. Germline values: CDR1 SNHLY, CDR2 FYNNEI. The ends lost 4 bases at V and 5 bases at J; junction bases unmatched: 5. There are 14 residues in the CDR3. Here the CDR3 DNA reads TGTGCCAGCAGTGGGACAGGGGTGGGGGAGACCCAGTACTTC. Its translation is CASSGTGVGETQYF.

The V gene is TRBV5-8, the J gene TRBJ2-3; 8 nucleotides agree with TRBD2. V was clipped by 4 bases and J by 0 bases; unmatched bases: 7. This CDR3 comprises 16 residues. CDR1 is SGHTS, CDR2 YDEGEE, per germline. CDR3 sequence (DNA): TGTGCCAGCAGCCGAGAGCGGGGGTCAAGCACAGATACGCAGTATTTT. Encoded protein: CASSRERGSSTDTQYF.

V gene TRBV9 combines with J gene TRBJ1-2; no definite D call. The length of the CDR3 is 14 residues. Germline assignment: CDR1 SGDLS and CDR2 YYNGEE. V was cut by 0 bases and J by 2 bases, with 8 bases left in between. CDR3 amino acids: CASSVEPRNYGYTF. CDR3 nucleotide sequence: TGTGCCAGCAGCGTAGAGCCCCGAAACTATGGCTACACCTTC.

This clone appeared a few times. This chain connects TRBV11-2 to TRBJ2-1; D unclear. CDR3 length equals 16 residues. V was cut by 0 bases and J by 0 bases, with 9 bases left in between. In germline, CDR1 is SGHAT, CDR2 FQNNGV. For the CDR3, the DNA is TGTGCCAGCAGCTTAGATCTATCAAGCTCCTACAATGAGCAGTTCTTC. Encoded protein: CASSLDLSSSYNEQFF.

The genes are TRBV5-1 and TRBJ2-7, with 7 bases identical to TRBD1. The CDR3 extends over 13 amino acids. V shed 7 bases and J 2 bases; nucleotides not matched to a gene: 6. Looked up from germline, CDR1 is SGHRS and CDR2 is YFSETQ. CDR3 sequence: CASRQGVTYEQYF. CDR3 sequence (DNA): TGCGCCAGCCGACAGGGTGTGACCTACGAGCAGTACTTC.

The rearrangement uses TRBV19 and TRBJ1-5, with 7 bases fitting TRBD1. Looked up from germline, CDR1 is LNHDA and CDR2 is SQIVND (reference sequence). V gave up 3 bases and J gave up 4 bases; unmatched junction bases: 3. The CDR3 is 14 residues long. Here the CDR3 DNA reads TGTGCCAGTAGTATGGCAGGGGGAAATCAGCCCCAGCATTTT. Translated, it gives CASSMAGGNQPQHF.

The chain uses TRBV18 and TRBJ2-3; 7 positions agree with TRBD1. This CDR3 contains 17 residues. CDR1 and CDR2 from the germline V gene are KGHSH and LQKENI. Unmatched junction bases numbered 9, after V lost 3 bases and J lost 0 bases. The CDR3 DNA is TGTGCCAGCTCACCCCTACATTTGGGACAGAGCACAGATACGCAGTATTTT. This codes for CASSPLHLGQSTDTQYF.

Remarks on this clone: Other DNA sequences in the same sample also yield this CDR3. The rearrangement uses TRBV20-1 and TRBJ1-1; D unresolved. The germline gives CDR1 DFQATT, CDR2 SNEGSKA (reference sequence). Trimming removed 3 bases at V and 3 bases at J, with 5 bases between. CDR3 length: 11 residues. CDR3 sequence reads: CSASSDTEAFF. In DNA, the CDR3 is TGCAGTGCTAGTTCAGACACTGAAGCTTTCTTT.

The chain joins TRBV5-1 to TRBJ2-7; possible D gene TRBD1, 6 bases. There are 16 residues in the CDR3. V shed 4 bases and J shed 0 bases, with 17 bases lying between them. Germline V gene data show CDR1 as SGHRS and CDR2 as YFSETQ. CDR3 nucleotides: TGCGCCAGCAGCACGGACAGCTGGACTCACTCCTACGAGCAGTACTTC. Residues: CASSTDSWTHSYEQYF.

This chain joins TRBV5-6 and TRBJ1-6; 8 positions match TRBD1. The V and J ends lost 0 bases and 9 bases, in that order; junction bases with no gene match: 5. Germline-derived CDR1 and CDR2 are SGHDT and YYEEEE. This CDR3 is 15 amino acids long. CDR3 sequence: CASSLVGQGGSPLHF. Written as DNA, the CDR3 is TGTGCCAGCAGCTTGGTTGGACAGGGAGGTTCACCCCTCCACTTT.

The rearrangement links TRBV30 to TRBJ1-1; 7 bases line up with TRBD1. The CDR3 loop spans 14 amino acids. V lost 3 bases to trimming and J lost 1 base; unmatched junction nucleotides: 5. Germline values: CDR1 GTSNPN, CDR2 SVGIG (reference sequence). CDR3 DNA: TGTGCCTGGAGAAGGGCAGGGGGGAACACTGAAGCTTTCTTT. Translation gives CAWRRAGGNTEAFF.

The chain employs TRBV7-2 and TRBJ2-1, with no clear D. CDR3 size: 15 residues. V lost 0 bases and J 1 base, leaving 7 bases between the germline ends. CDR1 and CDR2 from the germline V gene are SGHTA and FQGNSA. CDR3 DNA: TGTGCCAGCAGCTTAGCACATTGGTCCTACAATGAGCAGTTCTTC. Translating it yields CASSLAHWSYNEQFF.

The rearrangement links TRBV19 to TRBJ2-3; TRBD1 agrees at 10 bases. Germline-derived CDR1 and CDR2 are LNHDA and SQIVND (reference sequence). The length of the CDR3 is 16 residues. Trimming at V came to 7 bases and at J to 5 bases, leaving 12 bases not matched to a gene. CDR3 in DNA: TGTGCCAGTACCAGAGTCGGGACAGGGGTGTTAGATACGCAGTATTTT. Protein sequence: CASTRVGTGVLDTQYF.

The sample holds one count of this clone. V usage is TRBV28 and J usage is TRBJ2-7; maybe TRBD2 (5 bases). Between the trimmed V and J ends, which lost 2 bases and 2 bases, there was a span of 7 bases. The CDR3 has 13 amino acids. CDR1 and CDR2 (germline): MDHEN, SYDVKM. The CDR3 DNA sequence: TGTGCCAGCAGTTTAACTAGGACCTACGAGCAGTACTTC. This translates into CASSLTRTYEQYF.

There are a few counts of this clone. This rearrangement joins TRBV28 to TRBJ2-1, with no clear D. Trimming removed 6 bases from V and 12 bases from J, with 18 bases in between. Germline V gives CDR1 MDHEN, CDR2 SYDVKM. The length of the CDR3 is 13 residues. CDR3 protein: CASSPDALMAQFF. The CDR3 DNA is TGTGCCAGCAGCCCGGACGCCCTCATGGCGCAGTTCTTC.

As DNA, the CDR3 is TGTGCCATCAGGACGGAAGACACTGAAGCTTTCTTT. Residues: CAIRTEDTEAFF. The V gene is TRBV10-3, the J gene TRBJ1-1, with D unclear. From germline, CDR1 is ENHRY and CDR2 SYGVKD. The V end lost 6 bases, the J end lost 3 bases, and 8 bases lay between the germline ends. This CDR3 spans 12 amino acids.

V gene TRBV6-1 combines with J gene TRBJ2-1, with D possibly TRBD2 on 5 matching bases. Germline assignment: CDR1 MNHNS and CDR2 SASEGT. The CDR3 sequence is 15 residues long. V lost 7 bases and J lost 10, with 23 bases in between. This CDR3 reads CASTERRWEYPEQFF. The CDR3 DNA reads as TGTGCCAGCACCGAAAGACGGTGGGAGTATCCGGAGCAGTTCTTC.